The 5 T cell receptor beta chains below all came from one sample that was sequenced in a study of T cells in Graves' hyperthyroidism and ophthalmopathy. Regions amplified from RNA transcripts were the TCR beta CDR3 regions. The HTBI set primed first-round TCR CDR3 RT-PCR. TCRdb fed the multiplex PCR reads into MiXCR, producing one record per CDR3 protein. The sample has around 200,000 distinct CDR3 sequences, about a sixth seen once. Sequencing was carried out using blood. Every receptor here comes from a woman between 45 and 60 years old with Graves' hyperthyroidism.

Ten or more counts support this clonotype. CDR3 DNA sequence: TGTGCCAGCAGCTTCAATTCGGCGGGGACCTTCTACGAGCAGTACTTC. Translating gives CASSFNSAGTFYEQYF. The chain couples TRBV7-2 to TRBJ2-7, with D possibly being TRBD2 (6 bases). This CDR3 is 16 amino acids long. Trimming took 3 bases from V and 3 from J, leaving 18 bases between them. CDR1 and CDR2 (germline): SGHTA, FQGNSA.

This clonotype was recorded at least ten times. J is TRBJ2-7 and V is TRBV9, with D possibly being TRBD2 (5 bases). CDR1 is SGDLS and CDR2 is YYNGEE in the germline V gene. Trimming removed 0 bases at V and 7 bases at J, with 14 bases between. This CDR3 contains 14 residues. The CDR3 nucleotides are TGTGCCAGCAGCGTAGAGTCTAGCTCCAAGGAGCAGTACTTC. Protein: CASSVESSSKEQYF.

The genes are TRBV4-1 and TRBJ1-1; 9 nucleotides agree with TRBD1. V was clipped by 3 bases and J by 3 bases; unmatched bases: 2. This CDR3 comprises 14 residues. CDR1 is MGHRA, CDR2 YSYEKL, per germline. As DNA, the CDR3 is TGCGCCAGCAGCCAGACAGGGGGGGACACTGAAGCTTTCTTT. Translation: CASSQTGGDTEAFF.

This clonotype has ten or more counts. The chain is built from TRBV20-1 and TRBJ2-1, with D tentatively TRBD1 (5 bases). CDR3 size: 14 residues. CDR1 is DFQATT, CDR2 SNEGSKA, per germline (reference sequence). V gave up 0 bases and J gave up 3 bases, with 9 bases separating them. CDR3 protein: CSARDIQGYNEQFF. Written as DNA, the CDR3 is TGCAGTGCTAGAGATATTCAGGGCTACAATGAGCAGTTCTTC.

This clonotype was detected only once. A much larger clonotype is one base distant, so this may be a read error. The chain recombines TRBV18 with TRBJ2-7; D gene unclear. The CDR3 consists of 13 residues. Per germline, CDR1 KGHSH and CDR2 LQKENI. For the CDR3, the DNA is TGTGTCAGCTCACCATCCCGCACCTACGAGCAGTACTTC. This gives the protein CVSSPSRTYEQYF. Looking up the rest from reference TRBV18 and TRBJ2-7 gives the full variable domain: NAGVMQNPRHLVRRRGQEARLRCSPMKGHSHVYWYRQLPEEGLKFMVYLQKENIIDESGMPKERFSAEFPKEGPSILRIQQVVRGDSAAYFCVSSPSRTYEQYFGPGTRLTVT.